The TCR beta chain described here comes from a study of T-cell reconstitution after alpha-beta-depleted transplantation in children. A TCRbeta library incorporating unique molecular identifiers was prepared. A single record per CDR3 protein comes from TCRdb applying MiXCR to the PCR reads. Of 450,000 to 600,000 distinct CDR3 sequences in the sample, approximately 13% are singletons; the top ten hold around 2.2%. The germline V gene has CDR1 MNHEY and CDR2 SVGAGI. CDR3 length: 14 amino acids. The V gene lost 0 bases and the J gene lost 7 bases, with 10 bases spanning the gap. As to this clonotype: Its specificity is unknown.

Study outcomes and limitations: Some patients' high day-60 TCRbeta diversity was attributed to recipient cells surviving conditioning. It was newly produced T cells that mostly accounted for T-cell counts and diversity one year after transplant. Two months or so post-transplant, alpha-beta T cells reportedly derived from several hundred expanded graft clones.

The sequence derives from a male patient under 18 who had a stem cell transplant for acute myeloid leukemia, so the T cells may come from the graft donor. This rearrangement joins TRBV6-5 to TRBJ2-1, with D unresolved. The specimen comprised PBMCs, mostly from graft donor cells, sampled 360 days after TCRalphabeta/CD19-depleted stem cell transplant. CDR3 region: CASSYSPFSNEQFF. The CDR3 nucleotides are TGTGCCAGCAGTTACTCGCCCTTTTCGAATGAGCAGTTCTTC.